What follows is one TCR beta chain and its context. Its antigen is unknown. Base qualities are not recorded, but no much larger clone differs from it by a single base. The CDR3 spans 14 residues, from the cysteine through the phenylalanine. The entry retains the CDR3 DNA only, 42 bases that are in frame from base 1. In the germline V gene (reference sequence), CDR1 corresponds to LNHDA and CDR2 to SQIVND. V is cut back by 6 bases and J by 4 bases, with 5 bases in the junction unmatched. The sample belongs to a study of blood T cell repertoires in COVID-19 (dated by TCRdb to about 2020). About the full investigation: Collaborator samples came from the United States, Italy and Spain and covered acute and convalescent phases of COVID-19. Where available, HLA class I and class II types were taken from metadata supplied by the sample provider and were not determined by assay-based typing. The prospective study material was composed of cDNA or gDNA derived from T cells, B-cell-depleted T cells, or PBMCs. Nearly every sample came with metadata listing a de-identified subject ID, COVID-19 status, age in years and sex. Samples came from the ongoing ImmuneRACE study (first 160 participants) plus 1,254 subjects from 6 global collaborators. Subjects who had been exposed to COVID-19, were actively infected with it, or had recovered from it provided the deeply sampled blood TCRbeta repertoires that made up the dataset. The repertoires were made available in a free public database intended to serve as a resource for research on the immune response to SARS-CoV-2. The study at large found these results: How much clinical and demographic metadata was included differed by source and by participant, and the metadata was provided uncurated.

TCRbeta CDR3 regions were amplified from genomic DNA using the immunoSEQ Assay, a bias-controlled multiplex PCR. The authors' pipeline ran thus. The number of nucleated cells in each sample was estimated by amplification of reference gene primers within the assay. To quantify the absolute abundance of each unique TCRbeta CDR3 rearrangement, sequence reads were collapsed and filtered. For each sample, productive Simpson clonality was calculated as the square root of Simpson's diversity index across productive rearrangements. In its TCRdb copy, this immuneACCESS table keeps in-frame sequences only and misses some clones. Where compared with another copy, unresolved V genes explain less than half of these, and the others have no known cause. V and J calls and clone size are those listed in that table; D and trimming were worked out from the DNA. Within this sample are 95,000 to 150,000 clones, with more than 60% of them counted one time only. The ten most abundant clones make up approximately 2% of the sample.

Whole blood was collected in K2EDTA tubes by collaborating institutions according to the institutions' own protocols. For TCRbeta analysis, collaborators shipped samples in one of three forms: frozen whole blood, isolated PBMCs, or DNA extracted from either of those sample types. The specimen sequenced was peripheral blood. This chain joins TRBV19 to TRBJ2-3; 9 central bases correspond to TRBD2. This receptor was identified in a woman in her 70s with acute or convalescent COVID-19. DNA sequence: TGTGCCAGTAGCGGGACTAGCTCTGCAGATACGCAGTATTTT. This codes for CASSGTSSADTQYF.